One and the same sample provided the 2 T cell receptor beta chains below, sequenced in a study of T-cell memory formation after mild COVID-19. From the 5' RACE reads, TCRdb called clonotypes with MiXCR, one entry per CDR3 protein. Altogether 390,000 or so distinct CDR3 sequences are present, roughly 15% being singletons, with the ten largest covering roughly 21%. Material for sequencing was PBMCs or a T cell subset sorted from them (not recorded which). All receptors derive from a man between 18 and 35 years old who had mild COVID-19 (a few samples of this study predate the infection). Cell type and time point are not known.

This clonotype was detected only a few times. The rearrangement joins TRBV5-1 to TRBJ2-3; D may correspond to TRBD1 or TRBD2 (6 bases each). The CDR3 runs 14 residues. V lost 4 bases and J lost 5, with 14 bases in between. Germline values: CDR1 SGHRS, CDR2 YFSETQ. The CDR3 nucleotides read TGCGCCAGCAGCGCCCGGGGGCCTGAAGATACGCAGTATTTT. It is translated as CASSARGPEDTQYF.

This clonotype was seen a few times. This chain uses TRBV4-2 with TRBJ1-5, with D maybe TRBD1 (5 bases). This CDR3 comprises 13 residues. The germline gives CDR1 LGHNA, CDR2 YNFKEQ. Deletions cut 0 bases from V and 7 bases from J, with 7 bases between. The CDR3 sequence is CASSQERGQPQHF. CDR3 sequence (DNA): TGTGCCAGCAGCCAAGAGAGGGGACAGCCCCAGCATTTT.